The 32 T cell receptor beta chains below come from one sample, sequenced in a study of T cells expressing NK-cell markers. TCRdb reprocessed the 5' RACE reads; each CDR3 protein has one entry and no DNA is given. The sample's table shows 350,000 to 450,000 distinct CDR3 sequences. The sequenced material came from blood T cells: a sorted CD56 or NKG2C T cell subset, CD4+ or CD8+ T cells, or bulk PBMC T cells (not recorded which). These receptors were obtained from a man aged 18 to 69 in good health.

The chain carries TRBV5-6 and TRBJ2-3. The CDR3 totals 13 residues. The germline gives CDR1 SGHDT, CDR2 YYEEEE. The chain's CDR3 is CASETHGADTQYF.

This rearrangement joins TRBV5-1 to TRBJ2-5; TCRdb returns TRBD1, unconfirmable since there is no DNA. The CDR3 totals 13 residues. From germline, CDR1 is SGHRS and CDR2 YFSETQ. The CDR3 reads CASRPPGQETQYF.

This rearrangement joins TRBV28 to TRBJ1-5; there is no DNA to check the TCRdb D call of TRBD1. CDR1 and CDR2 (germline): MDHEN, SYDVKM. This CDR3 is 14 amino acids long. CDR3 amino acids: CASSLFRGKQPQHF. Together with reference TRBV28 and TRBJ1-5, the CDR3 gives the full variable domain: DVKVTQSSRYLVKRTGEKVFLECVQDMDHENMFWYRQDPGLGLRLIYFSYDVKMKEKGDIPEGYSVSREKKERFSLILESASTNQTSMYLCASSLFRGKQPQHFGDGTRLSIL.

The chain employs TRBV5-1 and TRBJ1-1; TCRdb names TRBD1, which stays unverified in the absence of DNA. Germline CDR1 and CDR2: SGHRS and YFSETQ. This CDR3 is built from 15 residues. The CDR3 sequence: CASSLERTGYTEAFF.

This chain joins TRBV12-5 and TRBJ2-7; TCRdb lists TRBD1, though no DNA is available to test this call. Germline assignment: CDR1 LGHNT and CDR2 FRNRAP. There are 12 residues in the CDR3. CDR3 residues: CASGPDRAEQYF. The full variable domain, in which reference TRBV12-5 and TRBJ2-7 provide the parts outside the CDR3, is DARVTQTPRHKVTEMGQEVTMRCQPILGHNTVFWYRQTMMQGLELLAYFRNRAPLDDSGMPKDRFSAEMPDATLATLKIQPSEPRDSAVYFCASGPDRAEQYFGPGTRLTVT.

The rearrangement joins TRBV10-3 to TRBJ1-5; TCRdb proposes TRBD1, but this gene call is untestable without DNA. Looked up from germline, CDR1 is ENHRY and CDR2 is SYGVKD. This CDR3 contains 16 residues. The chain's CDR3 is CAISESTGGSGQPQHF.

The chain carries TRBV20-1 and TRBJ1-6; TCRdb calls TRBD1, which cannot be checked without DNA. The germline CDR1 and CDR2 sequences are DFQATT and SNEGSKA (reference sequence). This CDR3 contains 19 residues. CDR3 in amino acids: CSAREKPGPPGSYNSPLHF.

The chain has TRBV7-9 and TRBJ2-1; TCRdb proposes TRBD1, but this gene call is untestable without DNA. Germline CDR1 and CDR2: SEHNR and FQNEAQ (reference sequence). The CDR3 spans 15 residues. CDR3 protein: CASLDTGAGDNEQFF.

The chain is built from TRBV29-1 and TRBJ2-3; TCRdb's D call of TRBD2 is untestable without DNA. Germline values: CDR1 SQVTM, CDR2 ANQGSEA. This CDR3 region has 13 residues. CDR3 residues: CSLSGILSDTQYF.

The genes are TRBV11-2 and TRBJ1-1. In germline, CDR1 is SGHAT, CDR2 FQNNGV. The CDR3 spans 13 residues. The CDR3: CASSHTVNTEAFF.

CDR3 in amino acids: CASRAQGGNTEAFF. The V and J genes are TRBV19 and TRBJ1-1; without DNA, the TCRdb call of TRBD1 cannot be checked. The CDR3 runs 14 residues. Germline V gene sequence: CDR1 LNHDA, CDR2 SQIVND (reference sequence). Together with reference TRBV19 and TRBJ1-1, the CDR3 gives the full variable domain: DGGITQSPKYLFRKEGQNVTLSCEQNLNHDAMYWYRQDPGQGLRLIYYSQIVNDFQKGDIAEGYSVSREKKESFPLTVTSAQKNPTAFYLCASRAQGGNTEAFFGQGTRLTVV.

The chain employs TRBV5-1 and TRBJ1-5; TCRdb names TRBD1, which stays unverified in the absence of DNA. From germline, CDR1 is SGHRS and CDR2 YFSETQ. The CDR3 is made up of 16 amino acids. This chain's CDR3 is CASSRGTGGSDQPQHF.

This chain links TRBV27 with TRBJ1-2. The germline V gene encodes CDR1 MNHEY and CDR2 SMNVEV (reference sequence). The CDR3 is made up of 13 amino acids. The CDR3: CASSSDSRSGYTF.

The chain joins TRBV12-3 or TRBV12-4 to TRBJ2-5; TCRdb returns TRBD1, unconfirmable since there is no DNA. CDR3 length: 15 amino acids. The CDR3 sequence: CASSFPQGAGETQYF.

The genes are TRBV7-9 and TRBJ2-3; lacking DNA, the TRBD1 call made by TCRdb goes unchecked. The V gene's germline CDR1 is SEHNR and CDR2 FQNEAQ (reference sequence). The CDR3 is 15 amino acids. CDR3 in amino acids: CASSLFQDRADTQYF.

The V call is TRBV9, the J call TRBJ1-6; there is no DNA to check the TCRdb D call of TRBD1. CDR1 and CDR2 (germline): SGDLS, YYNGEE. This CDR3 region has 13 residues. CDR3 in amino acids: CASSVTANSPLHF.

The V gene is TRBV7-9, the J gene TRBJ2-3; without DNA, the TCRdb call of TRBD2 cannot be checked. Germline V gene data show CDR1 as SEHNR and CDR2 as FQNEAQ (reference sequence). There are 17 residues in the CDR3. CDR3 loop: CASSLGYQRIRTDTQYF.

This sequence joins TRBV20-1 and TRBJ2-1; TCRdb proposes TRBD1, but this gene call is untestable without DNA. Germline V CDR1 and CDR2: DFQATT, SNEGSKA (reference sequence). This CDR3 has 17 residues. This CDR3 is CSARTRGQGVTYNEQFF.

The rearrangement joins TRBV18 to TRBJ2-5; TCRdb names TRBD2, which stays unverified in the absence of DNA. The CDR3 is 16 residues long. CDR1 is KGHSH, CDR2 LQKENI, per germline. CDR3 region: CASSPVAGHIQETQYF.

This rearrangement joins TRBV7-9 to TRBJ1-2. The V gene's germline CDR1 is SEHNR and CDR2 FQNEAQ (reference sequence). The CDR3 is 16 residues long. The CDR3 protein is CASTSGTVRVTDGYTF. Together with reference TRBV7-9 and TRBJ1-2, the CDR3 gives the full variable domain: DTGVSQNPRHKITKRGQNVTFRCDPISEHNRLYWYRQTLGQGPEFLTYFQNEAQLEKSRLLSDRFSAERPKGSFSTLEIQRTEQGDSAMYLCASTSGTVRVTDGYTFGSGTRLTVV.

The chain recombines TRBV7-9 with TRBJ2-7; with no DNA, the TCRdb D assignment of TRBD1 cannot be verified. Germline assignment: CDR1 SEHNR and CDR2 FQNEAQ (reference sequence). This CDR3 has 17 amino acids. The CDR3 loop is CASSSYDGHLSSYEQYF.

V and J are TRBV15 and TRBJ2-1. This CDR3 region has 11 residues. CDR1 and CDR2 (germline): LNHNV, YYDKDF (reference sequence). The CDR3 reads CATQILNEQFF.

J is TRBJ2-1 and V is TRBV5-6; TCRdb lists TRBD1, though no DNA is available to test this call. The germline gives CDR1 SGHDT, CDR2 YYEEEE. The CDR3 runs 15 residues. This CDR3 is CASSGSGGSYNEQFF.

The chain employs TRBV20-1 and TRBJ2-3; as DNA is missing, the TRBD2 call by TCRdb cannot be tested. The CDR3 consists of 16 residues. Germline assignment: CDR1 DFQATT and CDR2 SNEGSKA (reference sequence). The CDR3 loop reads CSAQTTSGKSTDTQYF.

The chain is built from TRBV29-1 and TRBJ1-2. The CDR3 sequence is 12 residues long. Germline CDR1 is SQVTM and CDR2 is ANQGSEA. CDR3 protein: CSVQGGSAGYTF.

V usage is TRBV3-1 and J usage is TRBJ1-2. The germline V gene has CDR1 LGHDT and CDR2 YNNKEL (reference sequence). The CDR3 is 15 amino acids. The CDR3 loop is CASSIFRTGSYGYTF. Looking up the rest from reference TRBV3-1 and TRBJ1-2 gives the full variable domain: DTAVSQTPKYLVTQMGNDKSIKCEQNLGHDTMYWYKQDSKKFLKIMFSYNNKELIINETVPNRFSPKSPDKAHLNLHINSLELGDSAVYFCASSIFRTGSYGYTFGSGTRLTVV.

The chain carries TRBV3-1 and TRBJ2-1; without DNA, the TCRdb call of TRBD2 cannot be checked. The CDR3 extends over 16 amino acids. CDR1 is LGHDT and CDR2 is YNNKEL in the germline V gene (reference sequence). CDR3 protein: CASSRFLAGGPNEQFF.

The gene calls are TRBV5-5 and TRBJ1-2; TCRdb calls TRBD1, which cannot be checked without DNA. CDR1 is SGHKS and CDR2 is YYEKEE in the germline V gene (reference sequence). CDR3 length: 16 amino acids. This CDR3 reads CASSYLVTGESYGYTF. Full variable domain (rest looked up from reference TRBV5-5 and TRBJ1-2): DAGVTQSPTHLIKTRGQQVTLRCSPISGHKSVSWYQQVLGQGPQFIFQYYEKEERGRGNFPDRFSARQFPNYSSELNVNALLLGDSALYLCASSYLVTGESYGYTFGSGTRLTVV.

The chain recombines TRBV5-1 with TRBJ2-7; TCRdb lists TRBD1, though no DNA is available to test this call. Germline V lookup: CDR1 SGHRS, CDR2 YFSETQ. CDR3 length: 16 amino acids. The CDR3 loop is CASSSRGTGFSYEQYF. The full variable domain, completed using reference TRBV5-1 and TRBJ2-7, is KAGVTQTPRYLIKTRGQQVTLSCSPISGHRSVSWYQQTPGQGLQFLFEYFSETQRNKGNFPGRFSGRQFSNSRSEMNVSTLELGDSALYLCASSSRGTGFSYEQYFGPGTRLTVT.

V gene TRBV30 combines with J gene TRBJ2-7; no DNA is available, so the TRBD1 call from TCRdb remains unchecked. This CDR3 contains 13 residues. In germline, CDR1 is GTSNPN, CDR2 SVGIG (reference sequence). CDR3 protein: CAWSRTGIYEQYF. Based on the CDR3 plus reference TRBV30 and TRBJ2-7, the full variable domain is SQTIHQWPATLVQPVGSPLSLECTVEGTSNPNLYWYRQAAGRGLQLLFYSVGIGQISSEVPQNLSASRPQDRQFILSSKKLLLSDSGFYLCAWSRTGIYEQYFGPGTRLTVT.

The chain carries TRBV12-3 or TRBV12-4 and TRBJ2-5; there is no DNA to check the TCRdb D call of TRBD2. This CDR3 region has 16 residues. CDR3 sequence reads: CASSFSGTSGGETQYF.

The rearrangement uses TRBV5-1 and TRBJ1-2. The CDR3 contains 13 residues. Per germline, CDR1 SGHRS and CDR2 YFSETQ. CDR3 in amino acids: CASSTQTNYGYTF. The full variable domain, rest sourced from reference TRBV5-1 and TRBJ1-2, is KAGVTQTPRYLIKTRGQQVTLSCSPISGHRSVSWYQQTPGQGLQFLFEYFSETQRNKGNFPGRFSGRQFSNSRSEMNVSTLELGDSALYLCASSTQTNYGYTFGSGTRLTVV.